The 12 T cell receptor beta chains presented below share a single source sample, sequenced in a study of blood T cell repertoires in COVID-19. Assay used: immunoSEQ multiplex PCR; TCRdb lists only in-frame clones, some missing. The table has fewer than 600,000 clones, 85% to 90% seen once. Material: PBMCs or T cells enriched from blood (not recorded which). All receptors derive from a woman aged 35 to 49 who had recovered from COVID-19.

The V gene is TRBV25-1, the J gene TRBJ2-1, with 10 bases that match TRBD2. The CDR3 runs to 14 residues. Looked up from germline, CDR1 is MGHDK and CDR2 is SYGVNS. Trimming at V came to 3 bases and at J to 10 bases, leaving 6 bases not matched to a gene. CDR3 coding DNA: TGTGCCAGCAGTGACTTCCTAGCGGGAGAAGAGCAGTTCTTC. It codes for CASSDFLAGEEQFF.

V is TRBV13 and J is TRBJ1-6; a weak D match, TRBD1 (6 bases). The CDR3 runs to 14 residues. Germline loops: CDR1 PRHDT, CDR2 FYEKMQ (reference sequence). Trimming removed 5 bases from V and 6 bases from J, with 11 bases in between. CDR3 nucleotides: TGTGCCAGCAGCGCGGACAGCCGTAATTCACCCCTCCACTTT. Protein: CASSADSRNSPLHF.

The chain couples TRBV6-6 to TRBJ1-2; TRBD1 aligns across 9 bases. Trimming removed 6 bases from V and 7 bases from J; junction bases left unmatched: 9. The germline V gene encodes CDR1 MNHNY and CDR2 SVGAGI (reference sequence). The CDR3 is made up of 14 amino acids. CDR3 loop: CASSPSGQGRGYTF. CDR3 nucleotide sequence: TGTGCCAGCAGCCCCTCGGGACAGGGTCGTGGCTACACCTTC.

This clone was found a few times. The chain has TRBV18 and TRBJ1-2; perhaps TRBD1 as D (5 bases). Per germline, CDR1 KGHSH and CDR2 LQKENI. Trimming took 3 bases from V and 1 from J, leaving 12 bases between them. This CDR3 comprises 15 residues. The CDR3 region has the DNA TGTGCCAGCTCACCCCCCCAGGGTAGTAACTATGGCTACACCTTC. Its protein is CASSPPQGSNYGYTF.

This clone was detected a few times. CDR3: CSAIGLAGRQETQYF. In DNA, the CDR3 is TGCAGCGCTATAGGACTAGCGGGCCGACAAGAGACCCAGTACTTC. This sequence joins TRBV29-1 and TRBJ2-5; 11 nucleotides match TRBD2. After removal of 7 bases from V and 2 bases from J, the junction contained 9 bases not matched to a gene. The CDR3 consists of 15 residues. Germline-derived CDR1 and CDR2 are SQVTM and ANQGSEA.

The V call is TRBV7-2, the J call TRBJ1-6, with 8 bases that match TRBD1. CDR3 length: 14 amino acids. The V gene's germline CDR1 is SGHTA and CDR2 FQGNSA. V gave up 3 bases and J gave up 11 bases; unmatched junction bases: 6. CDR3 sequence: CASSLGQVQAPLHF. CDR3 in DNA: TGTGCCAGCAGCTTGGGACAGGTTCAGGCACCCCTCCACTTT.

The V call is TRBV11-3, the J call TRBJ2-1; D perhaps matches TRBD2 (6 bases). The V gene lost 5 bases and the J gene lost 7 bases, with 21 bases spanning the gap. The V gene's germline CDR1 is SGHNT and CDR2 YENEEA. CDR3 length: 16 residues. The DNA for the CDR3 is TGTGCCAGCAGCATAGGTTTGGCTAGCGAGGAGAATGAGCAGTTCTTC. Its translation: CASSIGLASEENEQFF.

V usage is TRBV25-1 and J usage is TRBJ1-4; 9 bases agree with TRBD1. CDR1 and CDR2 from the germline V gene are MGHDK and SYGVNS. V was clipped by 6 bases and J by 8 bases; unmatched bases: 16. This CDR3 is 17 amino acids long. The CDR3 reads CASREDRGRDLSEKLFF. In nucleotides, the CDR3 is TGTGCCAGCAGGGAAGACAGGGGGAGGGATCTAAGCGAAAAACTGTTTTTT.

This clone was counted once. This CDR3 is CSVDWGRDRGHGYTF. DNA for the CDR3: TGCAGCGTTGATTGGGGCCGGGACAGGGGACATGGCTACACCTTC. This chain links TRBV29-1 with TRBJ1-2; 10 bases agree with TRBD1. The ends lost 3 bases at V and 6 bases at J; junction bases unmatched: 10. The CDR3 is 15 amino acids. Germline CDR1 and CDR2: SQVTM and ANQGSEA.

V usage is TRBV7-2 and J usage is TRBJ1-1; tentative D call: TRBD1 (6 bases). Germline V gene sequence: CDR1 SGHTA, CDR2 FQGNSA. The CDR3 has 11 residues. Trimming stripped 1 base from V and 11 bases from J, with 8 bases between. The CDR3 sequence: CASSLGQGAFF. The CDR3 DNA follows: TGTGCCAGCAGCTTAGGGCAGGGGGCTTTCTTT.

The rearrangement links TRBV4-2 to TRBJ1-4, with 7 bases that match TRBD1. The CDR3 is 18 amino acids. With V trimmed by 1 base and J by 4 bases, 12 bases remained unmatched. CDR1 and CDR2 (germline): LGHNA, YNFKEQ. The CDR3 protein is CASSQVGTVGSGNEKLFF. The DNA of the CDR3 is TGTGCCAGCAGCCAAGTTGGGACAGTGGGGTCGGGTAATGAAAAACTGTTTTTT.

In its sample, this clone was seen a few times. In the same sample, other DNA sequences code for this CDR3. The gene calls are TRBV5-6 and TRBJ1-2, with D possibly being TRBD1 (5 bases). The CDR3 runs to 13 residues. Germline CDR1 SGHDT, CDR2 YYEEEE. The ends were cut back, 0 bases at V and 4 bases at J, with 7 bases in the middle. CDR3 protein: CASSLGRAYGYTF. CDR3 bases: TGTGCCAGCAGCTTGGGCAGGGCCTATGGCTACACCTTC. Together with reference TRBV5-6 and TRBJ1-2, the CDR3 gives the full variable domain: DAGVTQSPTHLIKTRGQQVTLRCSPKSGHDTVSWYQQALGQGPQFIFQYYEEEERQRGNFPDRFSGHQFPNYSSELNVNALLLGDSALYLCASSLGRAYGYTFGSGTRLTVV.